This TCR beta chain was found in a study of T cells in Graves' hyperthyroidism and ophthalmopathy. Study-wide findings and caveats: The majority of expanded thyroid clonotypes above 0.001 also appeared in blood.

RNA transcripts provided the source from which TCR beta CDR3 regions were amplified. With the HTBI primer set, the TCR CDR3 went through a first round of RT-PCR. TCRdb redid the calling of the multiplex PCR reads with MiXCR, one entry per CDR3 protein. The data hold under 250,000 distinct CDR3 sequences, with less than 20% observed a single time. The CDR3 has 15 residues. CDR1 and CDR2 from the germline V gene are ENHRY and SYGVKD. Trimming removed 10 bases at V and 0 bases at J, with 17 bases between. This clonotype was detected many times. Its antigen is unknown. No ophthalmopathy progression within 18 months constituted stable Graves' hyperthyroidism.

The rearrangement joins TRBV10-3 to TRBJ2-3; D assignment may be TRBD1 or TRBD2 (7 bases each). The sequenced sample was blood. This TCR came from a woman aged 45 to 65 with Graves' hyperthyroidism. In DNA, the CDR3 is TGTGCCAGCCTTAGACAGGGAGGGAGCACAGATACGCAGTATTTT. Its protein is CASLRQGGSTDTQYF.